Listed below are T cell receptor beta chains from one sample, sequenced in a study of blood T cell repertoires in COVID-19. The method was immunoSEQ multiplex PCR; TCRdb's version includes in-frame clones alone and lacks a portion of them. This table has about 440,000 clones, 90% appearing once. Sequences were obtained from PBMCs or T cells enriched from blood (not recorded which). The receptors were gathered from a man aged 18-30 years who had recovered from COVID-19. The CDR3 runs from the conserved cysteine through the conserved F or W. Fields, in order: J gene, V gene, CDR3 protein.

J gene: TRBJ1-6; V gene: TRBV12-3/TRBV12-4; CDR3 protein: CASSSLQGGALHF
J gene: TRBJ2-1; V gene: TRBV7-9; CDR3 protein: CASSPLSGRAIDEQFF
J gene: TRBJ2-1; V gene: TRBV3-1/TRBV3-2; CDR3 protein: CASSRREVSSYNEQFF
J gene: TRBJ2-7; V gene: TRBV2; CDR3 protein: CASSEALAALGQYF
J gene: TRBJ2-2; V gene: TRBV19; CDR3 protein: CASSSVVGGGELFF
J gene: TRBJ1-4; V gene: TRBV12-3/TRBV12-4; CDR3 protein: CASSFQEGEKLFF
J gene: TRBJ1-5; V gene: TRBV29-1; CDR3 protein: CSVKTGTGDQPQHF
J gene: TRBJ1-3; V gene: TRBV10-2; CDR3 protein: CASSRGFSGNTIYF
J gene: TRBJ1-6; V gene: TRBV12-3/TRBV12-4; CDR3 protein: CASSLTGDSPLHF
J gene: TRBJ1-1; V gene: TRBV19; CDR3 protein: CASSRVTGEAFF
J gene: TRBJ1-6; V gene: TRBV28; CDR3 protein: CASRRLGSYNSPLHF
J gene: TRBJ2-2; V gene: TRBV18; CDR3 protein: CASSPGLIQTGELFF
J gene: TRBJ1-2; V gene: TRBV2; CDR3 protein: CASSGTGNSNGYTF
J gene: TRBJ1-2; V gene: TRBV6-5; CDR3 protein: CASLFDRGSAGYTF
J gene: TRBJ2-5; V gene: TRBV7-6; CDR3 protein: CASSLSTSGSGETQYF
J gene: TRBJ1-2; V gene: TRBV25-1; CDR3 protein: CASSEWTGGSNYGYTF
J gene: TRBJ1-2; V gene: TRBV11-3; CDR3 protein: CASSPLWAHGYTF
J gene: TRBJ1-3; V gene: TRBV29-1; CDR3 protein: CSVAGIGGNTIYF
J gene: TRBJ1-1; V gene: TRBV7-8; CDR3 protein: CASSQGGEAFF
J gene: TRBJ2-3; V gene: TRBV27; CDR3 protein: CASKWSSGSSTDTQYF
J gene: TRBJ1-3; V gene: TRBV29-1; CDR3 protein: CSVQKDSYSGNTIYF
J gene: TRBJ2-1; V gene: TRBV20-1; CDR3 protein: CSASGPGKAWNEQFF
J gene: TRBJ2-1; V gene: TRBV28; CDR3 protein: CASRGLAGVYEQFF
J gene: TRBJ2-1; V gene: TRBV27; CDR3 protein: CASSQTSAISSYNEQFF
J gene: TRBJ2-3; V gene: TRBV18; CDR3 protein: CASSPPREGTQYF